This T cell receptor beta chain was profiled in a study of cytomegalovirus exposure and HLA in healthy donors (dated 2017 in TCRdb). With respect to the entire study: In an earlier analysis of 587 of the donors, 276 Gb of sequence data and 90 million to 130 million unique TCR beta sequences from about 180 million T cells were reported. To study patterns of TCR occurrence, a later analysis re-analyzed previously published TCR beta repertoires from around 700 donors and added high-resolution HLA genotyping. Typing coverage varied by locus: roughly 620-630 donors for A, B, C, DRB1 and DQB1; approximately 520 for DQA1; about 600 for DPA1; approximately 450 for DPB1. Rather than drawing on any new phenotypic data, the later analysis identified candidate immune exposures from TCR beta sequences and the way those sequences occurred across donors. The study used immunosequencing to profile the T cell repertoires of approximately 650 subjects and linked those repertoires to cytomegalovirus serostatus. To decide whether each TCR beta V gene segment behaved as functional or pseudogenic, an earlier analysis of 587 of the donors relied on high-throughput TCR beta sequencing. The aim of the study was to test whether cataloging public T cell receptors could identify signatures of past pathogen exposure. HLA typing included class I and class II loci at four-digit resolution. Every discovery cohort repertoire had been produced on one sequencing platform. The study combined high-throughput TCR immunosequencing, statistical association of individual TCRs with disease status, and machine learning to predict cytomegalovirus infection status. Among 300 to 450 genotyped donors of the cohort, an average of roughly 240,000 unique TCR beta nucleotide sequences were sequenced per donor, roughly 18% of them non-productive. Several DR-DQ haplotypes were handled as single units for association and clustering, since linkage in the cohort was strong. Of the 350 to 400 genotyped donors, around 81% fell in the genetic ancestry cluster associated with self-reported Caucasian donors. Besides the first cohort of more than 650 subjects, a separate validation cohort made up of 120 or so different subjects was used. In a later genetic analysis, genome-wide SNP genotypes for about three fifths of the roughly 670 donors were used, and that subset was treated as a discovery cohort. Roughly 310 gigabases of sequencing data and around 87 million unique TCR sequences were included in an early release covering about 600 HLA-typed donors. Alongside the repertoire data, information on donor age, sex, ethnicity and CMV serostatus was compiled. On the study overall, not on this receptor specifically: Immune exposure information for the cohort was limited to CMV serostatus. In a later genetic analysis, fewer N-insertions in productive TCRs were reported among donors in an Asian-associated ancestry cluster than the roughly 700-donor mean. Strong co-occurrence of HLA alleles, especially DR and DQ, made assigning TCR associations to individual alleles difficult. Some IMGT-functional V segments, including TRBV6-2 and TRBV6-3, could not be told apart with the 87-base-pair reads, so those segments were excluded. According to the authors, the approach could potentially be generalized to other disease states and immunological phenotypes. In a later analysis, most CMV-associated TCR beta chains were found to appear HLA-restricted, with HLA associations seemingly driven largely by CMV exposure. Because HLA typing was unavailable for some donors at each locus, only the typed subset was used in association tests. Compared with equally common non-associated chains, HLA-associated TCR beta chains in a later analysis were more clonally expanded and had lower generation probabilities. Most TCR sequences were observed very rarely across donors, whereas some public TCRs were present in many individuals. The classifier was reported to diagnose cytomegalovirus status with high specificity and sensitivity in both the original and validation cohorts. The cohort was sequenced for TCR beta chains only, and without alpha or paired-chain data the features that could be detected were limited. Over 15 rarely observed V segments, including chromosome 9 orphons, were excluded from the earlier analysis of approximately 600 of the donors because counts were too low. A further reported finding was that TCR beta sequences accurately predicted the HLA-A and HLA-B alleles for most subjects in the first cohort. A few of the identified cytomegalovirus-associated TCR beta chains were confirmed in vitro to be specific for cytomegalovirus antigens. The sequencing pipeline was judged likely to have produced a cluster of highly shared sequence variants as a technical artifact. According to a later analysis, parvovirus B19, influenza, CMV and Epstein-Barr virus appeared linked to several top co-occurrence clusters. Linkage disequilibrium might explain the correlated functional status among segregating V segments, but an unknown experimental factor could not be ruled out. A later analysis associated about 17,000 TCR beta sequences with specific HLA alleles at a false discovery rate of 0.05. The presence/absence analyses assumed that sequencing depth was roughly uniform across donors, and that assumption may not be true. A later genetic analysis associated a missense DCLRE1C variant with V-gene and J-gene trimming of TCR beta chains, and an independent cohort replicated the association. A total of 150 or so TCR beta chains were listed by the study as associated with cytomegalovirus. A later analysis found that TCR association rates varied across HLA loci, with DRB1 alleles showing the most associated TCRs and HLA-C alleles the fewest. In an earlier analysis of around 500 of the donors, most TCR beta V segments appeared in productive rearrangements about 87% or about 30% of the time, broadly matching IMGT annotations.

The cohort comprised around 700 healthy bone marrow donors. Cohort members were all nominally healthy when sampled, although unrecorded immune exposures were likely present. The donor tested CMV seronegative, placing the donor among the approximately 360 seronegative members of the cohort. A peripheral blood sample was collected from each donor, and TCR beta sequencing was performed on peripheral blood mononuclear cells. Genomic DNA was extracted from the blood cell samples with the Qiagen DNeasy Blood Extraction Kit. For CDR1 and CDR2, the germline V gene lists SGDLS and YYNGEE. V loses 1 base, J loses 5 bases, and the germline ends lie 15 bases apart. The CDR3 starts with the cysteine, ends with the phenylalanine, and has 15 residues. Left in the record is the CDR3 DNA by itself, 45 bases read in frame from the first base. Regarding this clone: It has no known antigen specificity. The sample holds no much larger clone one base away, and base qualities are not on file.

Libraries were prepared through the immunoSEQ multiplex PCR assay. The multiplex PCR relied on a mix of 60 forward primers for TCR Vbeta segments and 13 reverse primers for TCR Jbeta segments. A multiplex PCR assay on genomic DNA amplified the CDR3 region of rearranged TCR beta genes. Amplified TCR beta libraries were sequenced as 87-base-pair reads on the Illumina HiSeq System. In the original analysis: In a later analysis, tens of millions of unique TCR beta chains were counted across the 650 to 700 repertoires, and roughly 11 million of these chains were shared by at least two donors. To remove PCR and sequencing errors, raw reads were error-corrected and collapsed into unique sequences using a nearest-neighbor algorithm that merged closely related sequences. V, D and J gene segments were assigned by aligning CDR3 sequences to IMGT reference sequences. For a sequence to be retained, at least a six-nucleotide match to both a V gene segment and a J gene segment was required. A rearrangement counted as productive if the CDR3 had no stop codons and remained in frame with V and J, and every other rearrangement counted as non-productive. CDR3 was defined by IMGT convention, running from the second conserved V-encoded cysteine to the conserved J-encoded phenylalanine. The earlier analysis of about 560 of the donors excluded any sequence lacking an unambiguous match to a single V gene segment. In an earlier analysis of some 590 of the donors, a V segment was called functional when productive rearrangements were above 56.7%, and segregating when the standard deviation between donors exceeded 5%. A statistical classification framework was built for diagnosing cytomegalovirus status from the catalog of TCR beta chain sequences. A later analysis assigned V and J genes by comparing TCR nucleotide sequences with IMGT/GENE-DB human TR gene sequences. The TCRdist pipeline was used in a later analysis to assign CDR3 sequences and most-parsimonious VDJ recombination scenarios. In a later analysis, each TCR beta chain was defined by its CDR3 amino acid sequence together with its V-gene family, and reads without a unique V-gene family were excluded. In a later analysis, approximately 640 highly shared, low-generation-probability nucleotide sequences were removed to address suspected cross-contamination and a sequencing artifact. A later analysis calculated a clonal expansion index for each public chain from normalized within-repertoire ranks of inferred template counts. In a later analysis, generation probabilities were computed using a VDJ recombination model fitted to out-of-frame rearrangements, and the results were checked against IGoR. A later analysis scored TCR-TCR, TCR-HLA and TCR-CMV co-occurrence with hypergeometric tests, applying a repertoire-size bias correction to TCR pairs. To estimate false discovery rates, a later analysis permuted the HLA or CMV assignments 20 times. In a later analysis, co-occurring TCRs were grouped using DBSCAN, and TCRdist sequence similarity was added for clustering within HLA-allele-positive subsets. Co-occurrence clustering excluded repertoires with fewer than 30,000 or more than 120,000 public chains, plus five with anomalous nucleotide sharing. TCRdb limited this immuneACCESS table to in-frame rearrangements with V and J called. A share of clones is missing; checked studies link under half to unresolved V genes, and the rest is unexplained. V, J and clone size are those of that table, while D and trimming were read from the DNA. The sample table shows more than 95,000 clones, and 70% to 85% are seen once. The top ten clones comprise about 1.8% of the sample.

The V and J genes are TRBV9 and TRBJ2-5; the best D guess is TRBD1, with 5 bases matching. Sequencing input: PBMCs. This clonotype was obtained from a man aged 18 to 30 in good health and CMV-seronegative. Here the CDR3 is given as CASSVRGSEWETQYF. In nucleotides, the sequence is TGTGCCAGCAGCGTAAGGGGCAGCGAGTGGGAGACCCAGTACTTC. Extended through the reference TRBV9 and TRBJ2-5 proteins, this CDR3 yields the full variable domain: DSGVTQTPKHLITATGQRVTLRCSPRSGDLSVYWYQQSLDQGLQFLIQYYNGEERAKGNILERFSAQQFPDLHSELNLSSLELGDSALYFCASSVRGSEWETQYFGPGTRLLVL.